The 4 T cell receptor beta chains below come from one sample, sequenced in a study of control samples from healthy donors and cancer patients. Some clones are missing from TCRdb's copy, which holds only in-frame ones; the method was immunoSEQ multiplex PCR. The sample consists of around 130,000 clones, approximately 92% of them appearing once. Material for sequencing was blood. All receptors derive from a man between 18 and 35 years old in good health.

This clone has only one observation. The chain recombines TRBV5-1 with TRBJ2-3, with 10 bases that match TRBD2. Germline V gene lookup returns CDR1 SGHRS and CDR2 YFSETQ. J gave up 1 base and V 4 bases, and 3 bases lay outside the gene matches. CDR3 size: 15 residues. CDR3 residues: CASSPLAGGTDTQYF. The CDR3 bases are TGCGCCAGCAGCCCCCTAGCGGGAGGCACAGATACGCAGTATTTT.

The V call is TRBV9, the J call TRBJ2-3, with a weak D call TRBD1 (5 bases). The V end lost 4 bases, the J end lost 2 bases, and 11 bases lay between the germline ends. This CDR3 is 14 amino acids long. Germline CDR1 and CDR2: SGDLS and YYNGEE. The DNA for the CDR3 is TGTGCCAGCAGCTTCAGACAGAACACAGATACGCAGTATTTT. Protein sequence: CASSFRQNTDTQYF.

The chain carries TRBV5-1 and TRBJ2-5, with 11 positions matching TRBD1. V gave up 4 bases and J gave up 2 bases; unmatched junction bases: 7. Per germline, CDR1 SGHRS and CDR2 YFSETQ. This CDR3 has 16 amino acids. The CDR3 bases are TGCGCCAGCAGCCGCACCGGGACAGGGGGACAAGAGACCCAGTACTTC. It is translated as CASSRTGTGGQETQYF.

The chain joins TRBV27 to TRBJ2-1; TRBD2 matches at 12 bases. CDR3 length: 16 amino acids. In germline, CDR1 is MNHEY, CDR2 SMNVEV (reference sequence). V shed 2 bases and J 6 bases; nucleotides not matched to a gene: 5. CDR3 in amino acids: CASSLASGGGLNEQFF. In DNA form, the CDR3 reads TGTGCCAGCAGTTTAGCTAGCGGGGGGGGCCTCAATGAGCAGTTCTTC.